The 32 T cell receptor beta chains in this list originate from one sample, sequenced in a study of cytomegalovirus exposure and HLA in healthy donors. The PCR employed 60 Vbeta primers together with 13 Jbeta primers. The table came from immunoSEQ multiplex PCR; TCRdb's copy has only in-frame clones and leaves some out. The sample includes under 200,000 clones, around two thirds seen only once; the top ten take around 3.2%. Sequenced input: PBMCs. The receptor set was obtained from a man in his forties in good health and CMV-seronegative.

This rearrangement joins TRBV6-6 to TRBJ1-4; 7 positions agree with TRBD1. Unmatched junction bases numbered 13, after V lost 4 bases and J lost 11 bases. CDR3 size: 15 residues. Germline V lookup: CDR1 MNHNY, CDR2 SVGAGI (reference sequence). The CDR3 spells CASSSSGTALWKLFF. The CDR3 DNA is TGTGCCAGCAGTTCATCCGGGACAGCTCTCTGGAAACTGTTTTTT.

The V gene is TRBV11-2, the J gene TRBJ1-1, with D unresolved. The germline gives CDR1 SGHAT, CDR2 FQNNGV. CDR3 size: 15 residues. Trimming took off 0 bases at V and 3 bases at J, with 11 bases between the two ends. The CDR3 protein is CASSLEGRPDTEAFF. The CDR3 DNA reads TGTGCCAGCAGCTTAGAGGGCCGCCCGGACACTGAAGCTTTCTTT.

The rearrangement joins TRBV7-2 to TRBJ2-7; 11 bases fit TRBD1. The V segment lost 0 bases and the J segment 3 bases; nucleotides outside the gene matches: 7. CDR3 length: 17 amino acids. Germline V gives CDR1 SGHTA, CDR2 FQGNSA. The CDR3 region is CASSLAGTGGKGYEQYF. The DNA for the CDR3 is TGTGCCAGCAGCTTAGCCGGGACAGGGGGAAAGGGCTACGAGCAGTACTTC.

This CDR3 reads CASSLRQDQPQHF. CDR3 in DNA: TGTGCCAGCAGTCTAAGACAGGACCAGCCCCAGCATTTT. The V gene is TRBV11-2, the J gene TRBJ1-5, with a weak D call TRBD1 (6 bases). The ends were cut back, 6 bases at V and 7 bases at J, with 13 bases in the middle. The CDR3 loop spans 13 amino acids. Germline V lookup: CDR1 SGHAT, CDR2 FQNNGV.

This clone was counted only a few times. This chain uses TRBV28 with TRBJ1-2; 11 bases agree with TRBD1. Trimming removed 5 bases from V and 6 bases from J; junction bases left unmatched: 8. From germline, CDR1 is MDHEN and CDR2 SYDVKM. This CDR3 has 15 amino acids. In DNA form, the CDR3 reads TGTGCCAGCAGTACCTCGGGACAGGGGGAGGATGGCTACACCTTC. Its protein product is CASSTSGQGEDGYTF.

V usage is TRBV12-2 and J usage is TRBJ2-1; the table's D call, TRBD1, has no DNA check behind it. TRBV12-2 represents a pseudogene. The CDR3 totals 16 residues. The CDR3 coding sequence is TGTGCAAGTCGCCCCCCAGGGTGGGTGTCAGTCGGTGAGCAGTTCTTC. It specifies CASRPPGWVSVGEQFF.

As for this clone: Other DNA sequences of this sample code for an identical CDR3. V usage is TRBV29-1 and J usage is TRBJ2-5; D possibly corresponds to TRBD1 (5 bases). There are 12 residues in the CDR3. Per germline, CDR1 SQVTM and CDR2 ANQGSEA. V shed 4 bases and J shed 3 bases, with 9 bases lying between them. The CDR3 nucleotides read TGCAGCGTTGGAACAGGAGAAGAGACCCAGTACTTC. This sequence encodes CSVGTGEETQYF.

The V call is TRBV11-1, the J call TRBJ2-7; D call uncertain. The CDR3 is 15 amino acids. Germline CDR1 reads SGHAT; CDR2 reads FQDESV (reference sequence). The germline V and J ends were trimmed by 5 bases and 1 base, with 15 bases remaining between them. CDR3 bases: TGTGCCAGCAGCCCCTCTTTCAAGGAGTCCTACGAGCAGTACTTC. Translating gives CASSPSFKESYEQYF.

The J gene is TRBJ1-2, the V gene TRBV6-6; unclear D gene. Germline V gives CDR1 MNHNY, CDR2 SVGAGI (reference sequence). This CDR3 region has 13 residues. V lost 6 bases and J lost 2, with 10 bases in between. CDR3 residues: CASRTPGNYGYTF. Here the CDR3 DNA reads TGTGCCAGCAGGACGCCCGGGAACTATGGCTACACCTTC.

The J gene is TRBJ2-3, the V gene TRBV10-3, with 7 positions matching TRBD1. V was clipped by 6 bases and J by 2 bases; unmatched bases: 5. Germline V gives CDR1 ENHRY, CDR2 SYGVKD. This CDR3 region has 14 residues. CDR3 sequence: CAISRDSTTDTQYF. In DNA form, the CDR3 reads TGTGCCATCAGCCGGGACAGCACCACAGATACGCAGTATTTT.

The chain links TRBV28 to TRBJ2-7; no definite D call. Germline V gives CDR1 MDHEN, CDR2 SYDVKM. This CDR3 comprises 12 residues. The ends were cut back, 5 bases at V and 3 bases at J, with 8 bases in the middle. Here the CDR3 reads CASSLRIYEQYF. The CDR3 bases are TGTGCCAGCAGTCTCAGAATCTACGAGCAGTACTTC. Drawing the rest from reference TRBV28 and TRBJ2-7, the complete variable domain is DVKVTQSSRYLVKRTGEKVFLECVQDMDHENMFWYRQDPGLGLRLIYFSYDVKMKEKGDIPEGYSVSREKKERFSLILESASTNQTSMYLCASSLRIYEQYFGPGTRLTVT.

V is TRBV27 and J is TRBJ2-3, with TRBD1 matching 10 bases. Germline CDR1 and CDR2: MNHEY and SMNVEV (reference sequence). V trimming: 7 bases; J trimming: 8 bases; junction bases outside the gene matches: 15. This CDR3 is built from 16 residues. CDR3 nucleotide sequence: TGTGCCAGCACCAGCGATGCGGACAGGGGGAGAGGTACGCAGTATTTT. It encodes CASTSDADRGRGTQYF.

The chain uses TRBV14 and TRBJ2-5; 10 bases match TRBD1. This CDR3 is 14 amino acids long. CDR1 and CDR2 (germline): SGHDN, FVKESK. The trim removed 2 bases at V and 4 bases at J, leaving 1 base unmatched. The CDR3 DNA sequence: TGTGCCAGCAGCCAAAGGACAGGGGGAGAGACCCAGTACTTC. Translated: CASSQRTGGETQYF.

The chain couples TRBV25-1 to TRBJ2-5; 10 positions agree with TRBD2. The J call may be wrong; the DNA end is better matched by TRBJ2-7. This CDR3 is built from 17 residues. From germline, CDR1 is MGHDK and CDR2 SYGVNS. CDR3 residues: CASSGIAGGRSPYEQYF. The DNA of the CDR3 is TGTGCCAGCAGTGGGATAGCGGGAGGTCGAAGTCCCTACGAGCAGTACTTC.

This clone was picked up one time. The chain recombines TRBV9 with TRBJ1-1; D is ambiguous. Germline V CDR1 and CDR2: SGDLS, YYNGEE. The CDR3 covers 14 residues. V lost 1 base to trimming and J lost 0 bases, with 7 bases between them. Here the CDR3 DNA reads TGTGCCAGCAGCGTAATGGAGGTGAACACTGAAGCTTTCTTT. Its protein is CASSVMEVNTEAFF.

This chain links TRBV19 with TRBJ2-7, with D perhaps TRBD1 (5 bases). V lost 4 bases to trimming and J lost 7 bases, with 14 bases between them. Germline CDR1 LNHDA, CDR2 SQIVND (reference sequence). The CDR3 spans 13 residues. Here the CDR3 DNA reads TGTGCCAGTAGTAATCAGGGTAAAGGGGAGCAGTACTTC. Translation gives CASSNQGKGEQYF.

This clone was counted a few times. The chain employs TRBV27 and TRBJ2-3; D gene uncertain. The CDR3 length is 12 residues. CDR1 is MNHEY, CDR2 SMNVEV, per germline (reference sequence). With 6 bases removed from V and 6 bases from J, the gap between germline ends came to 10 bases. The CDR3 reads CASSPNWDTQYF. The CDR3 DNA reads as TGTGCCAGCAGCCCTAACTGGGATACGCAGTATTTT.

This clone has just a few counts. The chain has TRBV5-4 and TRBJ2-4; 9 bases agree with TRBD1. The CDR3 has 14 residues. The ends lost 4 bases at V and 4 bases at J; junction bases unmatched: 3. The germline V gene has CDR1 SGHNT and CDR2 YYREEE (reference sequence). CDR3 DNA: TGTGCCAGCAGCCGGACAGGGGAAAAAAACATTCAGTACTTC. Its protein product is CASSRTGEKNIQYF.

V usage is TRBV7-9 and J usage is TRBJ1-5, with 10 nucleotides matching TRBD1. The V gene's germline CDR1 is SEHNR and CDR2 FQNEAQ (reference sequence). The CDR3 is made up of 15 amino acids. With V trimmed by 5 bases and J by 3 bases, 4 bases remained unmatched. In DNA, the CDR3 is TGTGCCAGCAGCGTCGGGACAGGGGCCAATCAGCCCCAGCATTTT. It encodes CASSVGTGANQPQHF.

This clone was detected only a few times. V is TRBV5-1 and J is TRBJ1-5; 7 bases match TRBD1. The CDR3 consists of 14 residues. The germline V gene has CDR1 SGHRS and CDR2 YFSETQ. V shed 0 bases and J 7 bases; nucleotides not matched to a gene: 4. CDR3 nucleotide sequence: TGCGCCAGCAGCTTGGCCCAGGGGGAGCAGCCCCAGCATTTT. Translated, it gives CASSLAQGEQPQHF.

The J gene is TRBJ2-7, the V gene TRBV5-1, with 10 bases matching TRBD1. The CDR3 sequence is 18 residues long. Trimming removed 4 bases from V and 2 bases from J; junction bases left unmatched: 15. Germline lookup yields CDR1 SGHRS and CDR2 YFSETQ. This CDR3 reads CASSPRRTGGLVTYEQYF. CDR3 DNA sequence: TGCGCCAGCAGCCCCAGGCGGACAGGGGGTTTGGTTACCTACGAGCAGTACTTC.

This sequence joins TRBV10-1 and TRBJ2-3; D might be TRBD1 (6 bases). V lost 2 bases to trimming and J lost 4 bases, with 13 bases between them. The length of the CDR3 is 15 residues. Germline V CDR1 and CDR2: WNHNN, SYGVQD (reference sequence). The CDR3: CASSEQQGWADTQYF. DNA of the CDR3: TGCGCCAGCAGTGAGCAACAGGGATGGGCAGATACGCAGTATTTT.

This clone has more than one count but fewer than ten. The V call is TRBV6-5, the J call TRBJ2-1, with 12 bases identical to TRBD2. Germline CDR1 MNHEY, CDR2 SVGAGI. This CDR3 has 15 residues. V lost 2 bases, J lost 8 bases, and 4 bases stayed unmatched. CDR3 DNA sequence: TGTGCCAGCAGTTACCGACTAGCGGGAGTTGATGAGCAGTTCTTC. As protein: CASSYRLAGVDEQFF.

The CDR3 loop reads CASSSGVAGATDTQYF. Written as DNA, the CDR3 is TGCGCCAGCAGCTCCGGAGTAGCGGGGGCCACAGATACGCAGTATTTT. The chain couples TRBV5-1 to TRBJ2-3, with 9 bases aligning to TRBD2. V lost 3 bases, J lost 2 bases, and 7 bases stayed unmatched. This CDR3 region has 16 residues. Germline lookup yields CDR1 SGHRS and CDR2 YFSETQ.

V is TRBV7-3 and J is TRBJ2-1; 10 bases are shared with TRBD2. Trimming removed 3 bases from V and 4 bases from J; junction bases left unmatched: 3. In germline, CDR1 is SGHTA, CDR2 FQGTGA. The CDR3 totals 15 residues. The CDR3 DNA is TGTGCCAGCAGCTTTACTAGCGGGACTTACAATGAGCAGTTCTTC. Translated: CASSFTSGTYNEQFF.

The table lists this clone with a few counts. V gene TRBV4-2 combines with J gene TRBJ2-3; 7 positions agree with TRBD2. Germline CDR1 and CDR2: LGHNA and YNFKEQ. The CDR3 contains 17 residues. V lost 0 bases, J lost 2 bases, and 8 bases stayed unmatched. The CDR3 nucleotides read TGTGCCAGCAGCCAAGATCTGTGGAGCGGGGCCACAGATACGCAGTATTTT. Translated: CASSQDLWSGATDTQYF.

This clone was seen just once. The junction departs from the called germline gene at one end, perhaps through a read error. CDR3 region: CARSLLYEQYF. The CDR3 DNA reads as TGTGCCAGAAGCTTACTCTACGAGCAGTACTTC. This chain joins TRBV7-2 and TRBJ2-7; no firm D call. Germline lookup yields CDR1 SGHTA and CDR2 FQGNSA. The CDR3 spans 11 residues.

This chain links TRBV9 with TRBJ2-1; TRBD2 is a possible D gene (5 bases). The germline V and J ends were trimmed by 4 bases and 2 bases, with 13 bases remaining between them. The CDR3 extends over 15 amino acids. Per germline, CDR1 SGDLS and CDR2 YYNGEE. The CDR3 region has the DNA TGTGCCAGCAGCTCAAGCGGAACCACCTACAATGAGCAGTTCTTC. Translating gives CASSSSGTTYNEQFF.

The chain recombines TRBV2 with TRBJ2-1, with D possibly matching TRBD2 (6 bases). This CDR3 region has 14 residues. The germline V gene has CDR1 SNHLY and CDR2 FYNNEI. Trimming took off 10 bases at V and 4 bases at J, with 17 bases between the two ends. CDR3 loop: CATSPAGVYNEQFF. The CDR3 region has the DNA TGTGCCACCTCCCCAGCGGGCGTTTACAATGAGCAGTTCTTC.

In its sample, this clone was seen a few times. DNA for the CDR3: TGTGCTAGTGGTTTGGTACTCATTCCGTCGACAGTTGCGAACACTGAAGCTTTCTTT. Protein: CASGLVLIPSTVANTEAFF. This sequence joins TRBV12-5 and TRBJ1-1; TRBD1 is a possible D gene (5 bases). The CDR3 is 19 residues long. Germline assignment: CDR1 LGHNT and CDR2 FRNRAP. The ends were cut back, 0 bases at V and 1 base at J, with 21 bases in the middle.

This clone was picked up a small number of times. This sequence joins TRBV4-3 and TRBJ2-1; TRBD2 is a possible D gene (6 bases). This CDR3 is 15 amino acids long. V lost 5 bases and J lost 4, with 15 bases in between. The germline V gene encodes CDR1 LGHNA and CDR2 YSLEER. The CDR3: CASSGEAGLYNEQFF. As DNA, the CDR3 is TGCGCCAGCAGCGGAGAGGCGGGACTGTACAATGAGCAGTTCTTC.

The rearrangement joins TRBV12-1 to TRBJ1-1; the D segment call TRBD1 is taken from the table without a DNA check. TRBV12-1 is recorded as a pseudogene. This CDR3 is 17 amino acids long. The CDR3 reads CASSSDDRSRWNTEAFF. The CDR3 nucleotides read TGTGCCAGCAGCTCAGACGACAGATCCCGGTGGAACACTGAAGCTTTCTTT.